The 14 T cell receptor beta chains given below trace back to one sample, sequenced in a study of blood T cells in healthy people across ages. Alongside a J-beta primer mix, a sample-barcoded 5' primer served in a second PCR lasting roughly 6 to 11 cycles. Each CDR3 protein is one row after TCRdb ran MiXCR on the 5' RACE reads. This repertoire shows about 640,000 distinct CDR3 sequences, 25% to 35% found once; its top ten account for approximately 14%. What was sequenced was blood. Receptors originate from a woman at least 80 years old in good health.

Concerning this clonotype itself: With a much larger clone just one base away, this may be a read error. The chain is built from TRBV7-8 and TRBJ1-4, with 9 nucleotides matching TRBD1. The V and J ends lost 3 bases and 16 bases, in that order; junction bases with no gene match: 9. The CDR3 spans 13 residues. Germline CDR1 reads SGHVS; CDR2 reads FQNEAQ. CDR3 loop: CASSLAGTGNRFF. CDR3 sequence (DNA): TGTGCCAGCAGCTTGGCCGGGACAGGGAACCGGTTTTTT.

The V gene is TRBV20-1, the J gene TRBJ2-1; 10 nucleotides line up with TRBD1. Germline-derived CDR1 and CDR2 are DFQATT and SNEGSKA (reference sequence). The CDR3 totals 16 residues. V lost 4 bases, J lost 3 bases, and 9 bases stayed unmatched. The CDR3 protein is CSATGQGGVNYNEQFF. For the CDR3, the DNA is TGCAGTGCTACCGGACAGGGGGGAGTAAACTACAATGAGCAGTTCTTC.

This clonotype appeared a few times. The genes are TRBV20-1 and TRBJ1-1, with D hard to call. The V gene's germline CDR1 is DFQATT and CDR2 SNEGSKA (reference sequence). With 0 bases removed from V and 2 bases from J, the gap between germline ends came to 10 bases. This CDR3 is built from 14 residues. The CDR3 coding sequence is TGCAGTGCTAGAGATCCTCAGGTTAACACTGAAGCTTTCTTT. Amino acid sequence: CSARDPQVNTEAFF.

This clonotype was found a few times. This rearrangement joins TRBV7-9 to TRBJ1-6; D call uncertain. CDR3 size: 16 residues. V lost 3 bases and J 5 bases, leaving 14 bases between the germline ends. Germline CDR1 reads SEHNR; CDR2 reads FQNEAQ (reference sequence). In DNA form, the CDR3 reads TGTGCCAGCAGCTTTTTCGGGTTTAACGATAATTCACCCCTCCACTTT. Translation: CASSFFGFNDNSPLHF. The variable domain in full, with the rest retrieved from reference TRBV7-9 and TRBJ1-6, is DTGVSQNPRHKITKRGQNVTFRCDPISEHNRLYWYRQTLGQGPEFLTYFQNEAQLEKSRLLSDRFSAERPKGSFSTLEIQRTEQGDSAMYLCASSFFGFNDNSPLHFGNGTRLTVT.

Worth noting for this clonotype: The CDR3 does not end in the conserved phenylalanine or tryptophan, so this is likely a read error. The chain couples TRBV12-3 or TRBV12-4 to TRBJ1-5; D not resolved. V was trimmed by 1 base and J by 4 bases, leaving 11 bases between them. This CDR3 is built from 15 residues. The CDR3 nucleotides read TGTGCCAGCAGTTTAGGAAGGCAGTATAATCAGCCCCAGCATTGT. It translates to CASSLGRQYNQPQHC.

The rearrangement joins TRBV20-1 to TRBJ2-1; TRBD1 matches at 8 bases. The germline V gene has CDR1 DFQATT and CDR2 SNEGSKA (reference sequence). Trimming cost V 6 bases and J 8 bases; bases outside gene matches: 12. The CDR3 has 14 amino acids. The CDR3 sequence is CSALPIDRGYEQFF. The CDR3 bases are TGCAGTGCCCTCCCCATTGACAGGGGCTATGAGCAGTTCTTC.

V usage is TRBV19 and J usage is TRBJ2-5; 9 bases are shared with TRBD2. The CDR3 has 14 amino acids. Trimming cost V 5 bases and J 3 bases; bases outside gene matches: 4. Germline CDR1 is LNHDA and CDR2 is SQIVND (reference sequence). In DNA, the CDR3 is TGTGCCAGTAGTGCGCGGGGGGGCGAAGAGACCCAGTACTTC. It yields the protein CASSARGGEETQYF.

This clonotype has ten or more counts. The rearrangement joins TRBV7-3 to TRBJ2-3, with a possible D match to TRBD1 (6 bases). Germline loops: CDR1 SGHTA, CDR2 FQGTGA. The CDR3 is 13 residues long. Trimming removed 4 bases at V and 5 bases at J, with 10 bases between. The CDR3 here is CASSSQGIDTQYF. The CDR3 DNA sequence: TGTGCCAGCAGCTCCCAGGGGATAGATACGCAGTATTTT.

This chain joins TRBV6-5 and TRBJ2-5; 7 bases line up with TRBD2. Unmatched junction bases numbered 7, after V lost 2 bases and J lost 4 bases. The CDR3 runs 15 residues. Germline V gene data show CDR1 as MNHEY and CDR2 as SVGAGI. CDR3 DNA: TGTGCCAGCAGTTACGGGTGGACTAGGATAGAGACCCAGTACTTC. It encodes CASSYGWTRIETQYF.

The rearrangement uses TRBV20-1 and TRBJ2-7; TRBD2 matches 8 bases. This CDR3 has 12 amino acids. From germline, CDR1 is DFQATT and CDR2 SNEGSKA (reference sequence). The V and J ends lost 3 bases and 5 bases, in that order; junction bases with no gene match: 3. For the CDR3, the DNA is TGCAGTGCTAGTAGCGGGACTCACGAGCAGTACTTC. Translated: CSASSGTHEQYF.

On this clonotype itself: This sequence may be a read error, since a much larger clone differs from it by one base. The rearrangement links TRBV12-3 or TRBV12-4 to TRBJ2-1; D may be TRBD1 (7 bases). The length of the CDR3 is 13 residues. Trimming left V 5 bases short and J 10 bases short, with 15 bases between. For the CDR3, the DNA is TGTGCCAGCAGTCCCCTACAGGGGAGGGAGCAGTTCTTC. Its protein is CASSPLQGREQFF.

This clonotype was counted many times. The rearrangement joins TRBV7-2 to TRBJ2-1; TRBD1 is a possible D gene (6 bases). V shed 1 base and J shed 3 bases, with 10 bases lying between them. Germline values: CDR1 SGHTA, CDR2 FQGNSA. The CDR3 contains 15 residues. DNA for the CDR3: TGTGCCAGCAGCTTAGGTGGGACACACTACAATGAGCAGTTCTTC. This encodes CASSLGGTHYNEQFF.

This clonotype occurred many times. The CDR3 loop is CATSRDGQLGTDTQYF. DNA for the CDR3: TGTGCCACCAGCAGAGATGGTCAGTTGGGGACAGATACGCAGTATTTT. V and J are TRBV15 and TRBJ2-3; D ambiguous. Germline loops: CDR1 LNHNV, CDR2 YYDKDF (reference sequence). This CDR3 comprises 16 residues. Trimming removed 0 bases from V and 3 bases from J, with 13 bases in between.

DNA of the CDR3: TGTGCCAGCACCGTAGCGGGGGTGAGCACAGATACGCAGTATTTT. As protein: CASTVAGVSTDTQYF. The chain couples TRBV7-6 to TRBJ2-3; TRBD2 aligns across 9 bases. V lost 7 bases and J lost 0; bases outside the gene matches: 5. Germline V lookup: CDR1 SGHVS, CDR2 FNYEAQ. This CDR3 is 15 amino acids long.